Sequencing of this TCR beta chain was carried out in a study of blood T cell repertoires in COVID-19. Whole-study context: Sites across the United States, Italy and Spain contributed samples from acute and convalescent COVID-19. PBMCs, B-cell-depleted T cells, or T cells were the source of the cDNA or gDNA that made up the material.

Original analysis: Counts of nucleated cells, estimated from reference gene primer amplification, were obtained. The protocol was immunoSEQ multiplex PCR, while the TCRdb copy is restricted to in-frame clones and leaves out a portion. That table gives V, J and clone size, and the DNA gave D and trimming. The sample gives 200,000 to 250,000 clones, around four fifths of which show up once; 2.5% to 3.5% is in the top ten. The CDR3 is made up of 16 amino acids. From germline, CDR1 is SEHNR and CDR2 FQNEAQ (reference sequence). The V and J ends lost 5 bases and 6 bases, in that order; junction bases with no gene match: 6.

Sequencing was performed on peripheral blood. The J gene is TRBJ2-1, the V gene TRBV7-9, with 14 bases fitting TRBD2. This TCR came from a man aged 50 to 60 with active or convalescent COVID-19. CDR3 coding DNA: TGTGCCAGCAGCCCGCCGGGACTAGCGGGAGCCAATGAGCAGTTCTTC. Amino acids: CASSPPGLAGANEQFF.